These 24 T cell receptor beta chains were sequenced from one sample in a study of Ad26.COV2.S vaccination and SARS-CoV-2 variants. Profiling relied on immunoSEQ multiplex PCR, and the TCRdb table lists in-frame clones only, not all of them. The sample shows roughly 300,000 clones, 88% of them seen only once. Treatment reported: roughly 18 received Ad26.COV2.S at low or high dose, single or two shots; 5 received placebo; per-sample allocation not given. Samples were taken on day 63 after the first vaccine or placebo injection. The input for sequencing was peripheral blood, taken in a trial of Ad26.COV2.S vaccine versus placebo. Receptors originate from a person between 18 and 65 years old who received the Ad26.COV2.S COVID-19 vaccine or a placebo.

The chain links TRBV6-2 or TRBV6-3 to TRBJ1-2; D not certain. Trimming took off 2 bases at V and 4 bases at J, with 20 bases between the two ends. Germline CDR1 is MNHEY and CDR2 is SVGEGT. The CDR3 runs 17 residues. The CDR3 region is CASSYGRLGGPGYGYTF. CDR3 in DNA: TGTGCCAGCAGTTACGGTAGGCTTGGCGGCCCCGGCTATGGCTACACCTTC.

The CDR3 bases are TGCGCCAGCAGCCAAATGGACAGAGGGTCACCCCTCCACTTT. This codes for CASSQMDRGSPLHF. This chain uses TRBV4-3 with TRBJ1-6, with D perhaps matching TRBD1 (6 bases). Trimming stripped 2 bases from V and 10 bases from J, with 12 bases between. The CDR3 covers 14 residues. Germline CDR1 is LGHNA and CDR2 is YSLEER.

This chain uses TRBV5-4 with TRBJ2-3; TRBD2 agrees at 16 bases. This CDR3 comprises 18 residues. The J segment lost 6 bases and the V segment lost 3 bases, leaving 10 bases of the junction unmatched. Germline V gene sequence: CDR1 SGHNT, CDR2 YYREEE (reference sequence). The CDR3, as DNA: TGTGCCAGCAGCTCGGGACTAGCGGGAGGGGGGGCTGGCGATACGCAGTATTTT. As protein: CASSSGLAGGGAGDTQYF.

The V gene is TRBV9, the J gene TRBJ1-1, with a possible D match to TRBD1 (5 bases). The CDR3 contains 15 residues. Per the germline V gene, CDR1 is SGDLS and CDR2 is YYNGEE. V lost 4 bases and J lost 1, with 14 bases in between. The CDR3 loop reads CASSPMGTANTEAFF. CDR3 bases: TGTGCCAGCAGCCCGATGGGGACGGCGAACACTGAAGCTTTCTTT.

The J gene is TRBJ2-5, the V gene TRBV30; no firm D call. Germline-derived CDR1 and CDR2 are GTSNPN and SVGIG (reference sequence). This CDR3 has 12 residues. Trimming pared 2 bases from V and 4 bases from J, leaving 8 bases between. In DNA, the CDR3 is TGTGCCTGGAGTCCCTTATCAGAGACCCAGTACTTC. Translation gives CAWSPLSETQYF.

This clone was observed a single time. This chain connects TRBV10-3 to TRBJ1-5; the D is unclear. Germline CDR1 reads ENHRY; CDR2 reads SYGVKD. Deletions cut 10 bases from V and 4 bases from J, with 11 bases between. CDR3 length: 12 amino acids. The CDR3 loop reads CATNPGNQPQHF. DNA of the CDR3: TGTGCCACCAATCCGGGAAATCAGCCCCAGCATTTT.

This clone was recorded a few times. The chain recombines TRBV20-1 with TRBJ1-2; D is possibly TRBD1 (5 bases). Germline CDR1 DFQATT, CDR2 SNEGSKA (reference sequence). V was trimmed by 4 bases and J by 2 bases, leaving 5 bases between them. The CDR3 length is 11 residues. CDR3 region: CSATGNYGYTF. The CDR3 nucleotides are TGCAGTGCTACAGGGAACTATGGCTACACCTTC.

The chain links TRBV5-6 to TRBJ2-1; 8 bases fit TRBD2. Germline assignment: CDR1 SGHDT and CDR2 YYEEEE. Trimming at V came to 0 bases and at J to 0 bases, leaving 11 bases not matched to a gene. The CDR3 totals 19 residues. The CDR3 here is CASSLVRTAGTSSYNEQFF. Written as DNA, the CDR3 is TGTGCCAGCAGCTTGGTTCGGACAGCCGGGACTAGCTCCTACAATGAGCAGTTCTTC.

The chain couples TRBV27 to TRBJ2-7; a possible D gene is TRBD1 (6 bases). Looked up from germline, CDR1 is MNHEY and CDR2 is SMNVEV (reference sequence). This CDR3 has 13 residues. Between the trimmed V and J ends, which lost 4 bases and 3 bases, there was a span of 10 bases. The DNA for the CDR3 is TGTGCCAGCAGTTGGGAACAGGGCTACGAGCAGTACTTC. It codes for CASSWEQGYEQYF.

The chain couples TRBV18 to TRBJ1-5, with 10 bases identical to TRBD1. Germline V gene sequence: CDR1 KGHSH, CDR2 LQKENI. V shed 5 bases, J shed 1 base, and the junction held 8 bases outside the gene matches. The CDR3 extends over 17 amino acids. The CDR3 DNA reads TGTGCCAGCTCAGCCGGGACAGGGGATTGGAGCAATCAGCCCCAGCATTTT. Translating it yields CASSAGTGDWSNQPQHF.

The genes are TRBV3-1 (or the pseudogene TRBV3-2) and TRBJ1-2; the D gene is possibly TRBD1 (5 bases). Germline loops: CDR1 LGHDT, CDR2 YNNKEL (reference sequence). V lost 7 bases and J 3 bases, leaving 15 bases between the germline ends. The CDR3 is 14 amino acids. The DNA for the CDR3 is TGTGCCAGCAACAGTCGGGGGGGAGACTATGGCTACACCTTC. Translation gives CASNSRGGDYGYTF.

This chain connects TRBV19 to TRBJ2-5, with 12 nucleotides matching TRBD2. The length of the CDR3 is 13 residues. Germline CDR1 and CDR2: LNHDA and SQIVND (reference sequence). Germline trimming cut 8 bases from V and 6 bases from J; bases unmatched to any gene: 4. The chain's CDR3 is CASASGRGQTQYF. In nucleotides, the CDR3 is TGTGCCAGTGCTAGCGGGAGGGGACAGACCCAGTACTTC.

This chain links TRBV5-1 with TRBJ1-4; the D is unclear. In germline, CDR1 is SGHRS, CDR2 YFSETQ. With 3 bases removed from V and 8 bases from J, the gap between germline ends came to 17 bases. There are 15 residues in the CDR3. The CDR3 DNA reads as TGCGCCAGCAGCTCTTCTGGAGACGAGCTGGAAAAACTGTTTTTT. Translating it yields CASSSSGDELEKLFF.

In nucleotides, the CDR3 is TGTGCCAGCAGCGATTCTCCTGCGACTAGCACAGATACGCAGTATTTT. Protein: CASSDSPATSTDTQYF. The chain uses TRBV5-4 and TRBJ2-3; D unresolved. V was shortened by 4 bases and J by 0 bases, with 15 bases between the two germline ends. The CDR3 contains 16 residues. Germline V gene sequence: CDR1 SGHNT, CDR2 YYREEE (reference sequence).

The chain uses TRBV7-2 and TRBJ2-5; 15 bases agree with TRBD2. The trim removed 0 bases at V and 2 bases at J, leaving 4 bases unmatched. The CDR3 covers 18 residues. Germline CDR1 SGHTA, CDR2 FQGNSA. The CDR3 protein is CASSLAGLAGGGQETQYF. In DNA, the CDR3 is TGTGCCAGCAGCTTAGCGGGACTAGCGGGGGGCGGACAAGAGACCCAGTACTTC.

CDR3 amino acids: CASSPSLDNEQFF. The CDR3 region has the DNA TGTGCCAGCTCACCTTCTCTGGACAATGAGCAGTTCTTC. V usage is TRBV18 and J usage is TRBJ2-1; the D is unclear. V lost 3 bases to trimming and J lost 5 bases, with 8 bases between them. The CDR3 contains 13 residues. Germline loops: CDR1 KGHSH, CDR2 LQKENI.

The V and J genes are TRBV6-5 and TRBJ1-2; no clear D gene. The germline V and J ends were trimmed by 2 bases and 8 bases, with 9 bases remaining between them. CDR1 and CDR2 from the germline V gene are MNHEY and SVGAGI. CDR3 length: 12 amino acids. The CDR3 spells CASSYHGKGYTF. Written as DNA, the CDR3 is TGTGCCAGCAGTTACCACGGGAAAGGCTACACCTTC.

J is TRBJ1-2 and V is TRBV6-6, with D perhaps TRBD1 (5 bases). The CDR3 is 12 amino acids. Germline CDR1 MNHNY, CDR2 SVGAGI (reference sequence). With 7 bases removed from V and 8 bases from J, the gap between germline ends came to 14 bases. The DNA for the CDR3 is TGTGCCAGCATGAGGCAGGGCAGCGGCTACACCTTC. As protein: CASMRQGSGYTF.

The chain couples TRBV2 to TRBJ2-3; 9 bases agree with TRBD2. The CDR3 is made up of 13 amino acids. The germline gives CDR1 SNHLY, CDR2 FYNNEI. Trimming cost V 7 bases and J 4 bases; bases outside gene matches: 3. This chain's CDR3 is CASNGGGADTQYF. The CDR3 DNA reads as TGTGCCAGCAATGGCGGGGGGGCAGATACGCAGTATTTT.

The chain combines TRBV9 with TRBJ2-3; D gene unclear. This CDR3 region has 14 residues. CDR1 and CDR2 (germline): SGDLS, YYNGEE. V was pared by 1 base and J by 2 bases, with 8 bases between. CDR3 sequence: CASSVIEHTDTQYF. CDR3 DNA sequence: TGTGCCAGCAGCGTAATAGAGCACACAGATACGCAGTATTTT.

This sequence joins TRBV5-4 and TRBJ2-3; TRBD2 agrees at 8 bases. The CDR3 has 16 amino acids. CDR1 is SGHNT, CDR2 YYREEE, per germline (reference sequence). After removal of 1 base from V and 5 bases from J, the junction contained 9 bases not matched to a gene. CDR3 region: CASSLKLAVGGDTQYF. Here the CDR3 DNA reads TGTGCCAGCAGCTTGAAACTAGCGGTAGGGGGAGATACGCAGTATTTT. The whole variable domain, filled in from reference TRBV5-4 and TRBJ2-3, reads ETGVTQSPTHLIKTRGQQVTLRCSSQSGHNTVSWYQQALGQGPQFIFQYYREEENGRGNFPPRFSGLQFPNYSSELNVNALELDDSALYLCASSLKLAVGGDTQYFGPGTRLTVL.

The V and J genes are TRBV27 and TRBJ1-1, with D possibly TRBD1 on 5 matching bases. Germline V gene lookup returns CDR1 MNHEY and CDR2 SMNVEV (reference sequence). Trimming stripped 10 bases from V and 4 bases from J, with 19 bases between. The CDR3 totals 14 residues. The CDR3, as DNA: TGTGCCACCGGACTGTGGGGCATGAGCACTGAAGCTTTCTTT. Translation gives CATGLWGMSTEAFF.

This clone was seen only once. This chain joins TRBV11-3 and TRBJ2-1; D unresolved. Trimming took off 0 bases at V and 9 bases at J, with 9 bases between the two ends. The CDR3 runs to 13 residues. Germline loops: CDR1 SGHNT, CDR2 YENEEA. The CDR3 protein is CASSLDAASEQFF. CDR3 nucleotides: TGTGCCAGCAGCTTAGATGCCGCAAGTGAGCAGTTCTTC.

The chain carries TRBV9 and TRBJ2-3; weak D call: TRBD2 (5 bases). Germline CDR1 SGDLS, CDR2 YYNGEE. The V end was cut by 1 base, the J end by 0 bases, with 9 bases between. The CDR3 has 15 residues. The CDR3 nucleotides read TGTGCCAGCAGCGTAACTAGTCAGAGCACAGATACGCAGTATTTT. It yields the protein CASSVTSQSTDTQYF.